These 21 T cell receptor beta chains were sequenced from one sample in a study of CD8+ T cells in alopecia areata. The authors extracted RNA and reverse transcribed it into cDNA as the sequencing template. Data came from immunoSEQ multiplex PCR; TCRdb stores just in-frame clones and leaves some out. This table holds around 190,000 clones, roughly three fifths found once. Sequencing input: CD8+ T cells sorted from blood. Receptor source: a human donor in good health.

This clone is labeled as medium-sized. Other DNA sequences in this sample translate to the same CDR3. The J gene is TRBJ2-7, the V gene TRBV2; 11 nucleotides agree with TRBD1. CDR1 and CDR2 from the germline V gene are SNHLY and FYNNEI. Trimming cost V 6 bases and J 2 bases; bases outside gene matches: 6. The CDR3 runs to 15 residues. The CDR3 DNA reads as TGTGCCAGCAGCTTCGGGACAGGGGGGACCTACGAGCAGTACTTC. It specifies CASSFGTGGTYEQYF.

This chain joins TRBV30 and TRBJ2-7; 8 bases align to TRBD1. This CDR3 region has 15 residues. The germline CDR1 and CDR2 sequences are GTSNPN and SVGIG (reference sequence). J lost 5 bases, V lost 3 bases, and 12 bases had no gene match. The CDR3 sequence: CAWSLLDRELNEQYF. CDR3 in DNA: TGTGCCTGGAGCCTACTGGACAGGGAGTTGAACGAGCAGTACTTC.

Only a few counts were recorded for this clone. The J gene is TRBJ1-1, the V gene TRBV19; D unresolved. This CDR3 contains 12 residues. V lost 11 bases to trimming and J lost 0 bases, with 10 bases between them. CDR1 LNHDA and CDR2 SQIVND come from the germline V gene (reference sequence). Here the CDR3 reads CASWAMNTEAFF. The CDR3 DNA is TGTGCCTCTTGGGCTATGAACACTGAAGCTTTCTTT.

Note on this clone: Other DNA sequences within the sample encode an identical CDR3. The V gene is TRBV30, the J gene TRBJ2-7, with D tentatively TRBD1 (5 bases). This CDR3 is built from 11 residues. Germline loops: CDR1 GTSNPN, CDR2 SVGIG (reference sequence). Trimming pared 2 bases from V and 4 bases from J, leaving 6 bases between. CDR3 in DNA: TGTGCCTGGAGTTCAGGGTACGAGCAGTACTTC. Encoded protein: CAWSSGYEQYF.

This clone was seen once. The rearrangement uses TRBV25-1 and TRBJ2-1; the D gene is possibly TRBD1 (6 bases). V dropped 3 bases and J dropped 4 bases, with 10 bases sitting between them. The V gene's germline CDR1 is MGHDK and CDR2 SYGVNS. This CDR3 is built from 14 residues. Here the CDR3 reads CASSDRTDYNEQFF. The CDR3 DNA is TGTGCCAGCAGTGATCGGACAGATTACAATGAGCAGTTCTTC.

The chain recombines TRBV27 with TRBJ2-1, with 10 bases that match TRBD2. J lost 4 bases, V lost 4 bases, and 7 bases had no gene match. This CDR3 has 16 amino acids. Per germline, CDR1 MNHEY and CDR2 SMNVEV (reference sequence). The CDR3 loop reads CASSYSSGGVYNEQFF. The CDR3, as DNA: TGTGCCAGCAGTTACAGCAGCGGGGGGGTTTACAATGAGCAGTTCTTC.

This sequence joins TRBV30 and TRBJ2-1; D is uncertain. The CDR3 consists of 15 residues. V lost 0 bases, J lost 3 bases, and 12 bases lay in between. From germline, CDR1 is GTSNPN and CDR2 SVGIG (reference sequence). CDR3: CAWSVTASIYNEQFF. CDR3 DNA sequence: TGTGCCTGGAGTGTAACGGCTAGTATCTACAATGAGCAGTTCTTC.

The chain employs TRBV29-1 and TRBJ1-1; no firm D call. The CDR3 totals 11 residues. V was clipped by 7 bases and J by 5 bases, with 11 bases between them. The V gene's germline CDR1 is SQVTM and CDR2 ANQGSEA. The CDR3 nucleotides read TGCAGCGGCGGCGATCGAACTGAAGCTTTCTTT. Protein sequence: CSGGDRTEAFF.

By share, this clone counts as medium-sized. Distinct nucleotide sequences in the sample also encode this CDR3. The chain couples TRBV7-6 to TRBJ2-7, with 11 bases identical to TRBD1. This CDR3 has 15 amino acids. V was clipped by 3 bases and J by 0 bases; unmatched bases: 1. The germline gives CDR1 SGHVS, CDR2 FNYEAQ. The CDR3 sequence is CASSFGTGGSYEQYF. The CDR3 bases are TGTGCCAGCAGCTTTGGGACAGGGGGCTCCTACGAGCAGTACTTC.

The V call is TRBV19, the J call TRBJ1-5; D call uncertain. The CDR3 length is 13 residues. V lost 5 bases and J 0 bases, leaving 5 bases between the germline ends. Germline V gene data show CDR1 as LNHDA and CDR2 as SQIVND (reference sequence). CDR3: CASSAYSNQPQHF. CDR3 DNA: TGTGCCAGTAGTGCTTATAGCAATCAGCCCCAGCATTTT.

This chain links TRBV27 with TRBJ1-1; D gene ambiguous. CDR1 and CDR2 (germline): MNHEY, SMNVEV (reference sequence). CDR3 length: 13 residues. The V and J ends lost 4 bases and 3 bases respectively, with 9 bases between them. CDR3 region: CASSWQVDTEAFF. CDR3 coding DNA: TGTGCCAGCAGTTGGCAGGTGGACACTGAAGCTTTCTTT.

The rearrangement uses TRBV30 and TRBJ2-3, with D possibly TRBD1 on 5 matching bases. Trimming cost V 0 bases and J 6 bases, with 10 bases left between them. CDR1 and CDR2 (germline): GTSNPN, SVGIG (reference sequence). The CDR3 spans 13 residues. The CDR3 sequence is CAWSVGQPDTQYF. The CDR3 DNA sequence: TGTGCCTGGAGTGTAGGACAACCCGATACGCAGTATTTT. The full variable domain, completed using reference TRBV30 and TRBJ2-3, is SQTIHQWPATLVQPVGSPLSLECTVEGTSNPNLYWYRQAAGRGLQLLFYSVGIGQISSEVPQNLSASRPQDRQFILSSKKLLLSDSGFYLCAWSVGQPDTQYFGPGTRLTVL.

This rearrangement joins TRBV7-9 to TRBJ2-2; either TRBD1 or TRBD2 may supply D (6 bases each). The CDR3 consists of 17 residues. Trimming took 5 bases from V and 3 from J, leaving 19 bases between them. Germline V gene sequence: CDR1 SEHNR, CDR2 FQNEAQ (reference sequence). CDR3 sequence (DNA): TGTGCCAGCAGCCACCGAGAGGGGGGCCAGGACACCGGGGAGCTGTTTTTT. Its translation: CASSHREGGQDTGELFF.

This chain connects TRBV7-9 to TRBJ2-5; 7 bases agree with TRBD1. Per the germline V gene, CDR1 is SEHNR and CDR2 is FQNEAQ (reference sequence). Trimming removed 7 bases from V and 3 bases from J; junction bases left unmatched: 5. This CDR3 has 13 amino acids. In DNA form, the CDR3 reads TGTGCCAGCATGACAGGGCTCGAAGAGACCCAGTACTTC. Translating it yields CASMTGLEETQYF.

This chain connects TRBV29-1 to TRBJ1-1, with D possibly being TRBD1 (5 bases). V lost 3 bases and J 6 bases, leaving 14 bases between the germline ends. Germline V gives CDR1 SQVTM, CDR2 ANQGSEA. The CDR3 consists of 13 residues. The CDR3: CSVEYPGRAEAFF. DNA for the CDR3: TGCAGCGTTGAGTACCCAGGGCGGGCTGAAGCTTTCTTT.

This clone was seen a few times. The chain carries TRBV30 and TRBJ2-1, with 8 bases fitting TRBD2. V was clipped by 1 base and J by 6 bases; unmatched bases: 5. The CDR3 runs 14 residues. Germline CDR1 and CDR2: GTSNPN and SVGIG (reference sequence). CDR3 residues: CAWSDGGAPNEQFF. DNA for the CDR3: TGTGCCTGGAGTGACGGGGGGGCCCCCAATGAGCAGTTCTTC. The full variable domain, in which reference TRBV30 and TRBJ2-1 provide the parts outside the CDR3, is SQTIHQWPATLVQPVGSPLSLECTVEGTSNPNLYWYRQAAGRGLQLLFYSVGIGQISSEVPQNLSASRPQDRQFILSSKKLLLSDSGFYLCAWSDGGAPNEQFFGPGTRLTVL.

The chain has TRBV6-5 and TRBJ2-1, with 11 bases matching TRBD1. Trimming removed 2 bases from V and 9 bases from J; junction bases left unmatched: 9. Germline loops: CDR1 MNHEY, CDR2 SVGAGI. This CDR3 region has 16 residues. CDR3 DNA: TGTGCCAGCAGTTACGCGGTGGGACAGGGGGGCTTTGAGCAGTTCTTC. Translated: CASSYAVGQGGFEQFF.

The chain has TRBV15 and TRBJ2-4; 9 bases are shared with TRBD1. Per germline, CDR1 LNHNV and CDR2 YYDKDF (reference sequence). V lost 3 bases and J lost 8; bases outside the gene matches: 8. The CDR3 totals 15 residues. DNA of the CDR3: TGTGCCACCAGCAGCCCCGGGACAGGGTCGGACATTCAGTACTTC. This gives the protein CATSSPGTGSDIQYF.

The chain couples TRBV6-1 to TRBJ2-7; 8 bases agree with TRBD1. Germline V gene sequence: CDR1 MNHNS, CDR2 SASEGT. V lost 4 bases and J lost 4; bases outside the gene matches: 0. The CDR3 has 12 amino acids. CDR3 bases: TGTGCCAGCAGTGGGACAGGGTACGAGCAGTACTTC. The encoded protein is CASSGTGYEQYF.

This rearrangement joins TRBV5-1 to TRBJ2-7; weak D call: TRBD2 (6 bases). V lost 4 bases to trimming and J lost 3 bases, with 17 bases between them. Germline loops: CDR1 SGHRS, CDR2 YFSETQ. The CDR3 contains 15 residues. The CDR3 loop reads CASSDDLEGVYEQYF. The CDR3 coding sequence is TGCGCCAGCAGCGACGACTTGGAGGGAGTCTACGAGCAGTACTTC.

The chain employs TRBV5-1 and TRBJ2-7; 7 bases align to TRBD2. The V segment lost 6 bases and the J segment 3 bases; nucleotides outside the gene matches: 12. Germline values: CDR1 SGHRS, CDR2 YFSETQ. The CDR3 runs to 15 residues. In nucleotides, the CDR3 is TGCGCCAGCAAAACGTGGGAGGGCAGGCACTACGAGCAGTACTTC. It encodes CASKTWEGRHYEQYF.